These 21 T cell receptor beta chains were sequenced from one sample in a study of cytomegalovirus exposure and HLA in healthy donors. Use of 60 Vbeta and 13 Jbeta primers characterized the PCR. TCRdb's table, derived via immunoSEQ multiplex PCR, lists solely in-frame clones and lacks some. The table records about 130,000 clones, 60% to 75% of them present only once. Sequenced material: PBMCs. These receptors all stem from a woman in her 50s in good health and CMV-seropositive.

CDR3 nucleotide sequence: TGTGCCAGCAGCGTAGGCGTCATTAATTCACCCCTCCACTTT. It specifies CASSVGVINSPLHF. The rearrangement links TRBV9 to TRBJ1-6; D remains unclear. Deletions cut 0 bases from V and 6 bases from J, with 7 bases between. The CDR3 consists of 14 residues. Germline V CDR1 and CDR2: SGDLS, YYNGEE.

The rearrangement links TRBV28 to TRBJ2-7, with D possibly TRBD1 on 6 matching bases. V dropped 4 bases and J dropped 5 bases, with 24 bases sitting between them. Germline CDR1 is MDHEN and CDR2 is SYDVKM. The CDR3 is made up of 17 amino acids. CDR3 in amino acids: CASSSESYRVTHNEQYF. The CDR3 DNA follows: TGTGCCAGCAGTTCCGAGAGTTACAGGGTAACTCACAACGAGCAGTACTTC. Together with reference TRBV28 and TRBJ2-7, the CDR3 gives the full variable domain: DVKVTQSSRYLVKRTGEKVFLECVQDMDHENMFWYRQDPGLGLRLIYFSYDVKMKEKGDIPEGYSVSREKKERFSLILESASTNQTSMYLCASSSESYRVTHNEQYFGPGTRLTVT.

The V gene is TRBV7-9, the J gene TRBJ1-1; tentative D call: TRBD1 (5 bases). This CDR3 has 15 residues. Germline CDR1 and CDR2: SEHNR and FQNEAQ (reference sequence). Trimming removed 1 base from V and 1 base from J, with 10 bases in between. The CDR3 sequence is CASSLVQGPNTEAFF. The CDR3 DNA is TGTGCCAGCAGCTTAGTTCAGGGCCCGAACACTGAAGCTTTCTTT.

The V call is TRBV28, the J call TRBJ1-2; weak D call: TRBD1 (6 bases). This CDR3 comprises 15 residues. The V end was cut by 6 bases, the J end by 4 bases, with 18 bases between. CDR1 is MDHEN and CDR2 is SYDVKM in the germline V gene. The CDR3 region has the DNA TGTGCCAGCAGCCGTGGGGGGGCGCAAGGCTATGGCTACACCTTC. Translation: CASSRGGAQGYGYTF.

The rearrangement joins TRBV5-1 to TRBJ2-3; D gene unclear. The CDR3 is made up of 16 amino acids. Germline-derived CDR1 and CDR2 are SGHRS and YFSETQ. V dropped 1 base and J dropped 0 bases, with 12 bases sitting between them. The CDR3 sequence: CASSLLGHSSTDTQYF. The CDR3 DNA reads TGCGCCAGCAGCTTGTTGGGTCACAGTAGCACAGATACGCAGTATTTT.

This sequence joins TRBV2 and TRBJ2-5; 7 bases are shared with TRBD1. V was pared by 6 bases and J by 2 bases, with 6 bases of the junction left unmatched. This CDR3 comprises 14 residues. CDR1 and CDR2 from the germline V gene are SNHLY and FYNNEI. The CDR3 DNA is TGTGCCAGCAGGCGGACAGGATTTCAAGAGACCCAGTACTTC. Its translation is CASRRTGFQETQYF.

This sequence joins TRBV5-1 and TRBJ2-5; 7 nucleotides agree with TRBD1. The junction had 5 bases not matched to a gene; V was cut back by 0 bases and J by 0 bases. Germline CDR1 and CDR2: SGHRS and YFSETQ. The CDR3 totals 16 residues. CDR3 protein: CASSLETGWYQETQYF. CDR3 in DNA: TGCGCCAGCAGCTTGGAGACAGGGTGGTACCAAGAGACCCAGTACTTC.

The V gene is TRBV28, the J gene TRBJ1-5, with D hard to call. The length of the CDR3 is 14 residues. V shed 4 bases and J shed 2 bases, with 9 bases lying between them. The germline V gene encodes CDR1 MDHEN and CDR2 SYDVKM. For the CDR3, the DNA is TGTGCCAGCAGTTCTCCTCTAGGCAATCAGCCCCAGCATTTT. Its protein product is CASSSPLGNQPQHF.

J is TRBJ1-5 and V is TRBV4-1; 10 bases fit TRBD1. Germline V gives CDR1 MGHRA, CDR2 YSYEKL. This CDR3 is 15 amino acids long. V lost 4 bases to trimming and J lost 4 bases; unmatched junction nucleotides: 4. In DNA form, the CDR3 reads TGCGCCAGCAGCCCGTTGGACAGGGGGAATCAGCCCCAGCATTTT. Translation gives CASSPLDRGNQPQHF.

The chain is built from TRBV11-2 and TRBJ2-4, with 7 nucleotides matching TRBD1. CDR1 and CDR2 from the germline V gene are SGHAT and FQNNGV. The ends lost 2 bases at V and 4 bases at J; junction bases unmatched: 2. The CDR3 length is 14 residues. The CDR3 DNA is TGTGCCAGCAGCTTAACGGGACAGAAAAACATTCAGTACTTC. It translates to CASSLTGQKNIQYF.

With respect to this clone: At one of its ends the junction is not consistent with the germline gene, which may arise from a read error. This chain joins TRBV7-9 and TRBJ1-5; perhaps TRBD1 as D (5 bases). The V gene's germline CDR1 is SEHNR and CDR2 FQNEAQ (reference sequence). There are 13 residues in the CDR3. The DNA for the CDR3 is TGTTCCAGCAGCTTAGCGGAGGGGAGGCCCCAGCATTTT. It translates to CSSSLAEGRPQHF.

The genes are TRBV2 and TRBJ2-5; possible D gene TRBD1, 6 bases. Per germline, CDR1 SNHLY and CDR2 FYNNEI. The CDR3 spans 13 residues. The V gene lost 5 bases and the J gene lost 5 bases, with 12 bases spanning the gap. The DNA for the CDR3 is TGTGCCAGCAGTTACAGGGTTGGCGAGACCCAGTACTTC. Amino acid sequence: CASSYRVGETQYF.

This rearrangement joins TRBV6-6 to TRBJ1-3; 9 bases align to TRBD1. Unmatched junction bases numbered 9, after V lost 4 bases and J lost 5 bases. This CDR3 contains 16 residues. Germline CDR1 reads MNHNY; CDR2 reads SVGAGI (reference sequence). The CDR3 DNA reads as TGTGCCAGCAGTTCAGAGGGACAGGGACTGAGAAACACCATATATTTT. It yields the protein CASSSEGQGLRNTIYF.

This clone has just one count. This chain joins TRBV19 and TRBJ1-3, with a possible D match to TRBD1 (5 bases). The CDR3 is 15 residues long. The germline CDR1 and CDR2 sequences are LNHDA and SQIVND (reference sequence). The V gene lost 7 bases and the J gene lost 2 bases, with 15 bases spanning the gap. This chain's CDR3 is CASTAGRAAGNTIYF. In nucleotides, the CDR3 is TGTGCCAGTACCGCGGGACGGGCGGCTGGAAACACCATATATTTT.

V usage is TRBV11-1 and J usage is TRBJ2-7; 7 bases are shared with TRBD1. The CDR3 totals 13 residues. CDR1 is SGHAT, CDR2 FQDESV, per germline (reference sequence). The junction had 5 bases not matched to a gene; V was cut back by 5 bases and J by 4 bases. CDR3: CASSQNRGYEQYF. The DNA for the CDR3 is TGTGCCAGCAGCCAGAACAGGGGTTACGAGCAGTACTTC.

The J gene is TRBJ2-7, the V gene TRBV6-1, with D tentatively TRBD2 (5 bases). The CDR3 totals 16 residues. Germline lookup yields CDR1 MNHNS and CDR2 SASEGT. Trimming stripped 4 bases from V and 3 bases from J, with 19 bases between. CDR3 region: CASSGGVGGDYYEQYF. The DNA of the CDR3 is TGTGCCAGCAGTGGAGGTGTCGGAGGAGACTACTACGAGCAGTACTTC.

This chain connects TRBV5-5 to TRBJ2-3, with D tentatively TRBD1 (5 bases). The CDR3 consists of 15 residues. Looked up from germline, CDR1 is SGHKS and CDR2 is YYEKEE (reference sequence). The V end was cut by 9 bases, the J end by 0 bases, with 17 bases between. CDR3 DNA: TGTGCCACCCCAGCAGTCGACAGTAGCACAGATACGCAGTATTTT. Its translation: CATPAVDSSTDTQYF. Together with reference TRBV5-5 and TRBJ2-3, the CDR3 gives the full variable domain: DAGVTQSPTHLIKTRGQQVTLRCSPISGHKSVSWYQQVLGQGPQFIFQYYEKEERGRGNFPDRFSARQFPNYSSELNVNALLLGDSALYLCATPAVDSSTDTQYFGPGTRLTVL.

This clone turned up a few times. The rearrangement uses TRBV7-6 and TRBJ1-2; no firm D call. The CDR3 covers 13 residues. The ends were cut back, 5 bases at V and 4 bases at J, with 11 bases in the middle. Germline V gives CDR1 SGHVS, CDR2 FNYEAQ. The CDR3 DNA reads as TGTGCCAGCAGCCCCGGAGGTAGCTATGGCTACACCTTC. Amino acids: CASSPGGSYGYTF. Combining the CDR3 with reference TRBV7-6 and TRBJ1-2 gives the whole variable domain GAGVSQSPRYKVTKRGQDVALRCDPISGHVSLYWYRQALGQGPEFLTYFNYEAQQDKSGLPNDRFSAERPEGSISTLTIQRTEQRDSAMYRCASSPGGSYGYTFGSGTRLTVV.

The chain is built from TRBV11-2 and TRBJ2-5; 7 bases line up with TRBD1. J lost 2 bases, V lost 6 bases, and 6 bases had no gene match. CDR3 length equals 14 residues. Looked up from germline, CDR1 is SGHAT and CDR2 is FQNNGV. The CDR3 DNA is TGTGCCAGCAGTCAAGGACAGGCTCAAGAGACCCAGTACTTC. This translates into CASSQGQAQETQYF.

J is TRBJ2-3 and V is TRBV11-3, with TRBD1 matching over 9 bases. CDR1 and CDR2 from the germline V gene are SGHNT and YENEEA. There are 15 residues in the CDR3. V was pared by 6 bases and J by 4 bases, with 8 bases of the junction left unmatched. CDR3: CASRRGQGLSDTQYF. The CDR3 region has the DNA TGTGCCAGCAGACGGGGACAGGGTTTGTCAGATACGCAGTATTTT.

This chain connects TRBV7-7 to TRBJ2-2; TRBD1 agrees at 7 bases. The V and J ends lost 5 bases and 6 bases, in that order; junction bases with no gene match: 6. CDR3 length: 14 residues. Germline-derived CDR1 and CDR2 are SSHAT and FNYEAQ (reference sequence). The CDR3 sequence is CASSLDRWSGELFF. CDR3 DNA: TGTGCCAGCAGCCTGGACAGGTGGTCCGGGGAGCTGTTTTTT.